This is a list of T cell receptor beta chains from one sample in a study of T cell responses to AZD1222 COVID-19 vaccine. Assay used: immunoSEQ multiplex PCR; TCRdb lists only in-frame clones, some missing. The sample lists 110,000 to 150,000 clones; about 90% were seen once. Here the sequenced sample was peripheral blood, taken 28 days after the second AZD1222 dose. The receptors were gathered from an adult who received the AZD1222 COVID-19 vaccine. Both conserved end residues are part of each CDR3. A D gene is named only where the DNA matches it firmly. Clone size is stated in some rows and not others, as once, few, many or a class when expanded.

clone size	D gene	V gene	J gene	CDR3 DNA	CDR3 protein
-	-	TRBV11-3	TRBJ2-2	TGTGCCAGCAGCTTGGGGCTAGGTCTCGACACCGGGGAGCTGTTTTTT	CASSLGLGLDTGELFF
-	-	TRBV19	TRBJ2-1	TGTGCCAGTAGTCTCCCGACCCGGTCCCCCCGGAGCTCCTACAATGAGCAGTTCTTC	CASSLPTRSPRSSYNEQFF
-	-	TRBV7-8	TRBJ2-7	TGTGCCAGCAGCTTAGCCCGATTCCAGGGGCAAGACTACGAGCAGTACTTC	CASSLARFQGQDYEQYF
-	-	TRBV30	TRBJ1-6	TGTGCCTGGAGTGTAAAGGGCTCCAATAATTCACCCCTCCACTTT	CAWSVKGSNNSPLHF
-	TRBD2	TRBV10-3	TRBJ2-3	TGTGCCATCAGTGAACTAGCGGGACTCACAGATACGCAGTATTTT	CAISELAGLTDTQYF
-	-	TRBV19	TRBJ1-4	TGTGCCAGTAGTCCCGTCTGGGCGCCGACTAATGAAAAACTGTTTTTT	CASSPVWAPTNEKLFF
once	-	TRBV19	TRBJ1-1	TGTGCCAGTAGTATTTTGGGGACACTGAACACTGAAGCTTTCTTT	CASSILGTLNTEAFF
-	-	TRBV19	TRBJ1-5	TGTGCCAGTACGGTGGGGTTTCAGCCCCAGCATTTT	CASTVGFQPQHF
-	-	TRBV19	TRBJ1-2	TGTGCCACCCAGTCGGGGCCAAGGGGCTATGGCTACACCTTC	CATQSGPRGYGYTF
once	-	TRBV19	TRBJ1-1	TGTGCCAGTAGTCCGCACAGGGAAGCGGACACTGAAGCTTTCTTT	CASSPHREADTEAFF
-	-	TRBV10-3	TRBJ1-1	TGTGCCATCAGTGAGTTAGAGAACACTGAAGCTTTCTTT	CAISELENTEAFF
-	-	TRBV2	TRBJ2-2	TGTGCCAGCAGTGATTGGGCGACCGGGGAGCTGTTTTTT	CASSDWATGELFF
once	-	TRBV30	TRBJ2-7	TGTGCCTGGAGTGCCGGAAGCTGGGAGCAGTACTTC	CAWSAGSWEQYF
-	-	TRBV7-2	TRBJ1-5	TGTGCCAGCAGCCTAAATCTGGGGTATAGCAATCAGCCCCAGCATTTT	CASSLNLGYSNQPQHF
-	TRBD1	TRBV19	TRBJ1-1	TGTGCCAGTAGTAGACAGGGGGATATAACTGAAGCTTTCTTT	CASSRQGDITEAFF
-	-	TRBV30	TRBJ2-2	TGTGCCTGGAGTTTGGCAGCCCCCGGGGAGCTGTTTTTT	CAWSLAAPGELFF
once	TRBD2	TRBV5-1	TRBJ2-3	TGCGCCAGCAGGGCTAGCGGGGGGGCAGATACGCAGTATTTT	CASRASGGADTQYF
once	-	TRBV7-9	TRBJ2-6	TGTGCCAGCAGGGACGGAACCTCTGGGGCCAACGTCCTGACTTTC	CASRDGTSGANVLTF
-	-	TRBV27	TRBJ1-1	TGTGCCAGCAGTTTTCGCCTCAGGGGTAACACTGAAGCTTTCTTT	CASSFRLRGNTEAFF
-	TRBD1	TRBV7-2	TRBJ1-4	TGTGCCAGCAGCCGACAGGGTACTGAAAAACTGTTTTTT	CASSRQGTEKLFF
-	-	TRBV7-2	TRBJ2-7	TGTGCCAGCAGCCGTAGCTCCTACGAGCAGTACTTC	CASSRSSYEQYF
-	-	TRBV7-3	TRBJ2-4	TGTGCCAGCAGCTTGGTACGGGGAAACATTCAGTACTTC	CASSLVRGNIQYF
-	TRBD1	TRBV2	TRBJ1-5	TGTGCCAGCAGAGGGACAGGGAGTCAGCCCCAGCATTTT	CASRGTGSQPQHF
-	TRBD1	TRBV6-1	TRBJ2-2	TGTGCCAGCAGTGACTGGCAGGGGGCTTTCCCCGGGGAGCTGTTTTTT	CASSDWQGAFPGELFF
-	-	TRBV11-2	TRBJ2-7	TGTGCCAGCAGCTTAGGAGGGGGACCCTACGAGCAGTACTTC	CASSLGGGPYEQYF
-	-	TRBV28	TRBJ2-7	TGTGCCAGCACGCCGGTGCGGGCGAGGGGGTACGAGCAGTACTTC	CASTPVRARGYEQYF
-	-	TRBV12-5	TRBJ2-1	TGTGCTAGTGGTTTGGTACTTGGGACGCTAGGCGATGAGCAGTTCTTC	CASGLVLGTLGDEQFF
-	-	TRBV28	TRBJ1-2	TGTGCCAGCAGTAAGGACGGATATGGCTACACCTTC	CASSKDGYGYTF
-	-	TRBV27	TRBJ1-6	TGTGCCAGCAGTTTATCGTCCGGGGGGGTGGCAGGGCCAAATTCACCCCTCCACTTT	CASSLSSGGVAGPNSPLHF
-	-	TRBV4-1	TRBJ2-2	TGCGCCAGCAGCTTCCCGTCGCAGGGGTCAAACACCGGGGAGCTGTTTTTT	CASSFPSQGSNTGELFF
-	-	TRBV4-2	TRBJ2-3	TGTGCCAGCAGCCAAGAATCGGCTAGCACAGATACGCAGTATTTT	CASSQESASTDTQYF
-	-	TRBV30	TRBJ2-7	TGTGCCTGGAGAAACGGCCCGAACGAGCAGTACTTC	CAWRNGPNEQYF
-	-	TRBV28	TRBJ2-7	TGTGCCAGCAGCCCTAACCCCTTCGGAGGGAGAAGGAGCTCCTACGAGCAGTACTTC	CASSPNPFGGRRSSYEQYF